One sample yielded the 26 T cell receptor beta chains listed below, sequenced in a study of patients and donors after allogeneic stem cell transplantation. TCRdb reanalysed the RT-PCR reads using MiXCR and keeps one entry per CDR3 protein. The data show roughly 30,000 distinct CDR3 sequences, 6.5% to 7% seen once. Sequenced: blood, either unsorted or a sorted T cell fraction (not recorded which). The receptors originated from a human donor who was either an allogeneic HSCT recipient or a stem cell or donor lymphocyte infusion donor (not recorded which). It is not recorded whose cells these are; they may come from a transplant donor.

At least ten counts were recorded for this clonotype. The V and J genes are TRBV12-3 or TRBV12-4 and TRBJ1-2; 9 bases agree with TRBD1. The CDR3 sequence is 16 residues long. J lost 8 bases, V lost 5 bases, and 15 bases had no gene match. The DNA of the CDR3 is TGTGCCAGCAGTAGCCCGCGGGACAGGGTTTCGCGGGGCTACACCTTC. Its translation: CASSSPRDRVSRGYTF.

The gene calls are TRBV20-1 and TRBJ1-6; possible D gene TRBD1, 5 bases. The CDR3 has 15 amino acids. With 0 bases removed from V and 4 bases from J, the gap between germline ends came to 10 bases. The germline CDR1 and CDR2 sequences are DFQATT and SNEGSKA (reference sequence). CDR3 DNA sequence: TGCAGTGCTAGAGATGAGGCAGGGTATAATTCACCCCTCCACTTT. Protein: CSARDEAGYNSPLHF.

This clonotype was counted a few times. The rearrangement uses TRBV3-1 and TRBJ1-2; D perhaps matches TRBD1 (5 bases). CDR1 is LGHDT and CDR2 is YNNKEL in the germline V gene (reference sequence). The V end lost 3 bases, the J end lost 4 bases, and 15 bases lay between the germline ends. The CDR3 consists of 15 residues. In DNA, the CDR3 is TGTGCCAGCAGCCAGGGGGACCGAAAGGGCTATGGCTACACCTTC. Translated, it gives CASSQGDRKGYGYTF.

V and J are TRBV7-3 and TRBJ2-1; TRBD2 agrees at 10 bases. With V trimmed by 5 bases and J by 7 bases, 8 bases remained unmatched. The CDR3 sequence is 15 residues long. CDR1 is SGHTA, CDR2 FQGTGA, per germline. CDR3 bases: TGTGCCAGCAGCATCGGACTAGCGGTTACAAATGAGCAGTTCTTC. Its translation is CASSIGLAVTNEQFF. Using reference TRBV7-3 and TRBJ2-1 for the parts outside the CDR3, the full variable domain is GAGVSQTPSNKVTEKGKYVELRCDPISGHTALYWYRQSLGQGPEFLIYFQGTGAADDSGLPNDRFFAVRPEGSVSTLKIQRTERGDSAVYLCASSIGLAVTNEQFFGPGTRLTVL.

About this clonotype: A much larger clone differs from this one at a single base, so this may be a read error. The V gene is TRBV5-1, the J gene TRBJ2-3; D is perhaps TRBD1 or TRBD2 (5 bases each). The germline CDR1 and CDR2 sequences are SGHRS and YFSETQ. CDR3 length: 15 residues. The DNA of the CDR3 is TGCGCCAGCAGCTTGGCCGACGGGGACCAAGATACGCAGAATTTT. It encodes CASSLADGDQDTQNF.

The V gene is TRBV6-5, the J gene TRBJ1-6, with D hard to call. Germline V gene sequence: CDR1 MNHEY, CDR2 SVGAGI. The CDR3 loop spans 17 amino acids. Trimming removed 5 bases at V and 2 bases at J, with 16 bases between. CDR3 DNA: TGTGCCAGCAGTCTGCCACGAAGAGGAACCTATAATTCACCCCTCCACTTT. Residues: CASSLPRRGTYNSPLHF.

This chain uses TRBV4-1 with TRBJ2-3; D is unclear. The length of the CDR3 is 15 residues. Germline V gene lookup returns CDR1 MGHRA and CDR2 YSYEKL. The V and J ends lost 1 base and 1 base respectively, with 9 bases between them. The CDR3: CASSQVTGGTDTQYF. CDR3 nucleotide sequence: TGCGCCAGCAGCCAAGTTACGGGTGGCACAGATACGCAGTATTTT.

Many counts were recorded for this clonotype. The chain couples TRBV6-5 to TRBJ2-6; D gene uncertain. The germline CDR1 and CDR2 sequences are MNHEY and SVGAGI. CDR3 length: 15 residues. V lost 2 bases and J lost 0, with 5 bases in between. This chain's CDR3 is CASSYGSSGANVLTF. The CDR3, as DNA: TGTGCCAGCAGTTACGGTAGCTCTGGGGCCAACGTCCTGACTTTC.

This clonotype occurred many times. V usage is TRBV15 and J usage is TRBJ1-5; tentative D call: TRBD1 (6 bases). The CDR3 sequence is 18 residues long. Trimming pared 1 base from V and 3 bases from J, leaving 19 bases between. Germline lookup yields CDR1 LNHNV and CDR2 YYDKDF (reference sequence). The CDR3 loop reads CATSRGRTASGDNQPQHF. CDR3 coding DNA: TGTGCCACCAGCAGAGGACGGACAGCCTCAGGTGACAATCAGCCCCAGCATTTT. The full variable domain, with the rest looked up from reference TRBV15 and TRBJ1-5, is DAMVIQNPRYQVTQFGKPVTLSCSQTLNHNVMYWYQQKSSQAPKLLFHYYDKDFNNEADTPDNFQSRRPNTSFCFLDIRSPGLGDTAMYLCATSRGRTASGDNQPQHFGDGTRLSIL.

The chain combines TRBV28 with TRBJ2-4; D unclear. The germline gives CDR1 MDHEN, CDR2 SYDVKM. Trimming shortened V by 1 base and J by 7 bases, and 5 bases separated the two germline ends. This CDR3 contains 12 residues. CDR3 sequence (DNA): TGTGCCAGCAGTTTATATGGGAACATTCAGTACTTC. Translation: CASSLYGNIQYF.

This clonotype is termed medium-sized. V is TRBV6-5 and J is TRBJ1-1; D is ambiguous. This CDR3 comprises 11 residues. The germline V gene has CDR1 MNHEY and CDR2 SVGAGI. V dropped 6 bases and J dropped 4 bases, with 6 bases sitting between them. The CDR3 is CASRWSTEAFF. The CDR3 DNA sequence: TGTGCCAGCAGGTGGAGCACTGAAGCTTTCTTT.

This clonotype was recorded at least ten times. The rearrangement links TRBV12-3 or TRBV12-4 to TRBJ2-5, with D hard to call. V was clipped by 3 bases and J by 4 bases, with 12 bases between them. The CDR3 consists of 14 residues. CDR3 DNA: TGTGCCAGCAGTTTTGGACCCCCCCCAGAGACCCAGTACTTC. Translation: CASSFGPPPETQYF.

In its sample, this clonotype was seen many times. The chain links TRBV5-1 to TRBJ2-2, with D hard to call. The germline V gene encodes CDR1 SGHRS and CDR2 YFSETQ. The V end was cut by 0 bases, the J end by 4 bases, with 10 bases between. CDR3 size: 15 residues. The CDR3 DNA reads as TGCGCCAGCAGCTTGGGGGCCACAATCACCGGGGAGCTGTTTTTT. Translated, it gives CASSLGATITGELFF.

This clonotype was found many times. The chain employs TRBV12-3 or TRBV12-4 and TRBJ2-5, with unresolved D. Trimming pared 1 base from V and 1 base from J, leaving 4 bases between. CDR3 length: 13 residues. In nucleotides, the CDR3 is TGTGCCAGCAGTTTAGACAGCCAAGAGACCCAGTACTTC. Amino acids: CASSLDSQETQYF.

This clonotype was detected a few times. This sequence joins TRBV21-1 and TRBJ2-5; TRBD2 reflects the table's D call only, with no check against the DNA. TRBV21-1 is assigned pseudogene status. The CDR3 has 18 amino acids. The CDR3 loop reads CASSKTVRASGSVKTQYF. The CDR3 DNA reads TGTGCCAGCAGCAAAACGGTGCGGGCTAGCGGGAGTGTGAAGACCCAGTACTTC.

There are a few counts of this clonotype. This chain connects TRBV3-1 to TRBJ2-5; D might be TRBD1 (6 bases). Trimming removed 5 bases from V and 1 base from J, with 20 bases in between. The germline V gene has CDR1 LGHDT and CDR2 YNNKEL (reference sequence). This CDR3 has 17 residues. The CDR3 DNA follows: TGTGCCAGCAGCTTTCAGCGGTCCTCAGGGGCCCAAGAGACCCAGTACTTC. Residues: CASSFQRSSGAQETQYF.

This chain uses TRBV12-3 or TRBV12-4 with TRBJ2-1; 8 positions match TRBD2. The junction had 4 bases not matched to a gene; V was cut back by 6 bases and J by 3 bases. This CDR3 comprises 14 residues. The CDR3 coding sequence is TGTGCCAGCAGCAGCGGGAGAGGCTACAATGAGCAGTTCTTC. This gives the protein CASSSGRGYNEQFF.

This clonotype was observed many times. The chain carries TRBV20-1 and TRBJ2-7; 9 bases fit TRBD2. V lost 1 base, J lost 5 bases, and 6 bases stayed unmatched. CDR3 length: 14 residues. Germline-derived CDR1 and CDR2 are DFQATT and SNEGSKA (reference sequence). CDR3 nucleotide sequence: TGCAGTGCTAGAGTCGCGGGAGGGCAACACGAGCAGTACTTC. Translation: CSARVAGGQHEQYF.

In its sample, this clonotype was seen many times. The chain couples TRBV28 to TRBJ1-2, with 7 bases aligning to TRBD1. Unmatched junction bases numbered 7, after V lost 2 bases and J lost 7 bases. Per the germline V gene, CDR1 is MDHEN and CDR2 is SYDVKM. The CDR3 has 14 amino acids. The chain's CDR3 is CASSLGRDRAGYTF. CDR3 nucleotides: TGTGCCAGCAGTTTAGGGCGAGACAGGGCTGGCTACACCTTC.

This clonotype came up many times. The rearrangement joins TRBV12-3 or TRBV12-4 to TRBJ1-5; tentative D call: TRBD1 (5 bases). The CDR3 is 13 amino acids. Trimming pared 5 bases from V and 7 bases from J, leaving 12 bases between. As DNA, the CDR3 is TGTGCCAGCAGTCTCGGGGCTGGCCAGCCCCAGCATTTT. Translation gives CASSLGAGQPQHF.

There are many counts of this clonotype. The chain recombines TRBV24-1 with TRBJ2-3, with TRBD2 matching over 10 bases. There are 16 residues in the CDR3. Germline CDR1 and CDR2: KGHDR and SFDVKD. V shed 4 bases, J shed 5 bases, and the junction held 8 bases outside the gene matches. The CDR3 sequence is CATSEGSGRAIDTQYF. CDR3 nucleotides: TGTGCCACCAGTGAAGGGAGCGGGAGGGCCATAGATACGCAGTATTTT.

This clonotype was counted many times. CDR3 sequence reads: CASSITGTEGDTQYF. CDR3 DNA sequence: TGTGCCAGCAGCATAACCGGGACGGAGGGGGATACGCAGTATTTT. The genes are TRBV7-9 and TRBJ2-3; D perhaps matches TRBD2 (6 bases). CDR3 size: 15 residues. Trimming left V 5 bases short and J 6 bases short, with 18 bases between. CDR1 and CDR2 from the germline V gene are SEHNR and FQNEAQ (reference sequence).

This clonotype was detected many times. The rearrangement joins TRBV6-5 to TRBJ2-1; 8 bases are a match to TRBD2. The germline V gene encodes CDR1 MNHEY and CDR2 SVGAGI. V was pared by 5 bases and J by 9 bases, with 9 bases of the junction left unmatched. The CDR3 loop spans 14 amino acids. The CDR3 sequence: CASSRPGLVVEQFF. The CDR3, as DNA: TGTGCCAGCAGTAGACCGGGACTAGTGGTTGAGCAGTTCTTC.

V and J are TRBV7-9 and TRBJ2-2; D remains ambiguous. Trimming left V 1 base short and J 1 base short, with 7 bases between. The CDR3 sequence is 15 residues long. Germline lookup yields CDR1 SEHNR and CDR2 FQNEAQ (reference sequence). CDR3 protein: CASSLDKVNTGELFF. The DNA for the CDR3 is TGTGCCAGCAGCTTAGATAAGGTGAACACCGGGGAGCTGTTTTTT.

This clonotype was seen repeatedly, ten times or more. This chain connects TRBV7-3 to TRBJ2-3, with 13 bases identical to TRBD2. The CDR3 covers 15 residues. The V and J ends lost 4 bases and 4 bases, in that order; junction bases with no gene match: 2. Germline V gene sequence: CDR1 SGHTA, CDR2 FQGTGA. The CDR3 sequence: CASSSGLAGADTQYF. The CDR3 region has the DNA TGTGCCAGCAGCTCCGGACTAGCGGGAGCAGATACGCAGTATTTT. The full variable domain, rest sourced from reference TRBV7-3 and TRBJ2-3, is GAGVSQTPSNKVTEKGKYVELRCDPISGHTALYWYRQSLGQGPEFLIYFQGTGAADDSGLPNDRFFAVRPEGSVSTLKIQRTERGDSAVYLCASSSGLAGADTQYFGPGTRLTVL.

This clonotype counts as large. The gene calls are TRBV6-2 or TRBV6-3 and TRBJ2-2; no definite D call. The CDR3 is 15 residues long. V shed 2 bases and J shed 2 bases, with 9 bases lying between them. From germline, CDR1 is MNHEY and CDR2 SVGEGT. The CDR3 is CASSYGWDNTGELFF. CDR3 nucleotides: TGTGCCAGCAGTTACGGTTGGGATAACACCGGGGAGCTGTTTTTT.